The source of this T cell receptor (beta chain) is a study of shared clonotypes between healthy human individuals. Sequenced by immunoSEQ multiplex PCR; TCRdb stores in-frame clones only, minus some. In the table there are a few million clones, approximately 94% of which are singletons. CDR1 MNHNS and CDR2 SASEGT come from the germline V gene. V shed 6 bases and J 5 bases; nucleotides not matched to a gene: 6. This CDR3 is 13 amino acids long. The chain links TRBV6-1 to TRBJ2-5; 7 bases are a match to TRBD1. The origin of this receptor is a man younger than 30 in good health. Sequenced material: naive CD4+ T cells sorted from blood. The subset: CD45RA+ positively selected. As DNA, the CDR3 is TGTGCCAGCAGCCGACAGGGTTGGGAGACCCAGTACTTC. Translated, it gives CASSRQGWETQYF.